A single sample is the source of the 6 T cell receptor beta chains below, sequenced in a study of blood T cell repertoires in COVID-19 (dated by TCRdb to the early 2020s). The library relied on the immunoSEQ multiplex PCR assay. The table comes from immuneACCESS by way of TCRdb, which keeps in-frame sequences with V and J called. Part of the clones is missing from these tables; in studies checked, under half for an unresolved V gene and the rest for unknown reasons. The sample table lists approximately 150,000 clones, over 70% of them with a count of one. The leading ten clones occupy roughly 2% of the sample. The sample consisted of peripheral blood. These receptors all come from a woman between 55 and 75 years old with acute or convalescent COVID-19.

The V call is TRBV6-5, the J call TRBJ1-5, with 7 bases identical to TRBD1. The CDR3 is 14 amino acids. CDR1 and CDR2 from the germline V gene are MNHEY and SVGAGI. V was pared by 8 bases and J by 7 bases, with 11 bases of the junction left unmatched. CDR3 sequence (DNA): TGTGCCAGCGGGTCTTTAGGGGGCGGACAGCCCCAGCATTTT. Its translation: CASGSLGGGQPQHF.

V usage is TRBV5-1 and J usage is TRBJ2-1, with 7 positions matching TRBD2. Trimming at V came to 6 bases and at J to 0 bases, leaving 9 bases not matched to a gene. Germline assignment: CDR1 SGHRS and CDR2 YFSETQ. The CDR3 runs to 16 residues. CDR3 sequence: CASTLTLADSYNEQFF. As DNA, the CDR3 is TGCGCCAGCACCCTTACTCTAGCGGACTCCTACAATGAGCAGTTCTTC.

The rearrangement joins TRBV7-9 to TRBJ1-2; 11 positions agree with TRBD1. Per germline, CDR1 SEHNR and CDR2 FQNEAQ (reference sequence). Unmatched junction bases numbered 4, after V lost 5 bases and J lost 2 bases. The CDR3 is 15 residues long. CDR3 DNA sequence: TGTGCCAGCAGCCGGACAGGGGGCCTGAACTATGGCTACACCTTC. As protein: CASSRTGGLNYGYTF.

The CDR3 reads CASSQSLDMAQYF. DNA for the CDR3: TGTGCCAGCAGCCAATCCCTAGATATGGCACAGTATTTT. The chain combines TRBV3-1 (or the pseudogene TRBV3-2) with TRBJ2-3; D uncertain. Trimming cost V 2 bases and J 12 bases, with 15 bases left between them. The germline CDR1 and CDR2 sequences are LGHDT and YNNKEL (reference sequence). The CDR3 totals 13 residues.

This clone has just a few counts. The J gene is TRBJ1-3, the V gene TRBV5-5, with a possible D match to TRBD1 (6 bases). V was clipped by 1 base and J by 1 base, with 12 bases between them. This CDR3 region has 16 residues. The germline CDR1 and CDR2 sequences are SGHKS and YYEKEE (reference sequence). DNA of the CDR3: TGTGCCAGCAGCTTGATCACAGGGCCATCTGGAAACACCATATATTTT. This translates into CASSLITGPSGNTIYF. Based on the CDR3 plus reference TRBV5-5 and TRBJ1-3, the full variable domain is DAGVTQSPTHLIKTRGQQVTLRCSPISGHKSVSWYQQVLGQGPQFIFQYYEKEERGRGNFPDRFSARQFPNYSSELNVNALLLGDSALYLCASSLITGPSGNTIYFGEGSWLTVV.

V usage is TRBV6-5 and J usage is TRBJ1-2; no clear D gene. V was cut by 2 bases and J by 2 bases, with 12 bases left in between. Germline V lookup: CDR1 MNHEY, CDR2 SVGAGI. CDR3 length: 15 amino acids. This CDR3 reads CASSYISSLNYGYTF. In nucleotides, the CDR3 is TGTGCCAGCAGTTACATCTCGAGTTTGAACTATGGCTACACCTTC.